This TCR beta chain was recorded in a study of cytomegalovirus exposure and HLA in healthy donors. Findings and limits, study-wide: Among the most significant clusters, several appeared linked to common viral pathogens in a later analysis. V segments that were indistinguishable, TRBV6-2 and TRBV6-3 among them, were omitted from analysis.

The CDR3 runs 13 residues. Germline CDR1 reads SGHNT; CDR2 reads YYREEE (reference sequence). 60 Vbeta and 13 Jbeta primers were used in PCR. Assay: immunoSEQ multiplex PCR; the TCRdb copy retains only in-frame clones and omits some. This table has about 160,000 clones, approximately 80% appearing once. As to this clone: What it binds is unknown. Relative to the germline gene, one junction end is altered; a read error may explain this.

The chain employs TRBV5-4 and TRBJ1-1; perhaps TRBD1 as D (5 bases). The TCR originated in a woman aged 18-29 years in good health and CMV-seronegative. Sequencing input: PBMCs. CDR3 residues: CASSLWGVAEAFF. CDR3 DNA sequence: TGCGCCAGCAGCTTGTGGGGGGTCGCTGAAGCTTTCTTT.